One sample yielded the 9 T cell receptor beta chains listed below, sequenced in a study of blood T cell repertoires in COVID-19. Measured with immunoSEQ multiplex PCR; TCRdb has only the in-frame clones, and not every one. The table shows under 110,000 clones, with about two thirds occurring only once. The sample was peripheral blood. The receptors were gathered from a human donor with acute or convalescent COVID-19. The donor label of this sample is uncertain.

This sequence joins TRBV23-1 and TRBJ1-6; D is possibly TRBD1 (6 bases). TRBV23-1 falls under the ORF class, with uncertain function. The CDR3 runs 13 residues. V was clipped by 4 bases and J by 9 bases, with 10 bases between them. In DNA form, the CDR3 reads TGCGCCAGCAGTCTAGGGGGTGGTTCACCCCTCCACTTT. As protein: CASSLGGGSPLHF.

This clone was seen ten or more times. The chain combines TRBV5-1 with TRBJ1-1, with 7 bases aligning to TRBD1. The CDR3 loop spans 14 amino acids. The trim removed 3 bases at V and 0 bases at J, leaving 2 bases unmatched. The germline CDR1 and CDR2 sequences are SGHRS and YFSETQ. This chain's CDR3 is CASSYGQVNTEAFF. In DNA form, the CDR3 reads TGCGCCAGCAGCTACGGACAGGTGAACACTGAAGCTTTCTTT.

This sequence joins TRBV11-2 and TRBJ2-7; 10 bases line up with TRBD1. Germline-derived CDR1 and CDR2 are SGHAT and FQNNGV. This CDR3 has 14 residues. V shed 7 bases and J 1 base; nucleotides not matched to a gene: 4. CDR3 nucleotide sequence: TGTGCCAGCACTCGGGACAGGGGATCCTACGAGCAGTACGTC. Translated, it gives CASTRDRGSYEQYV.

The V and J genes are TRBV30 and TRBJ2-1, with D perhaps matching TRBD1 (5 bases). This CDR3 has 17 amino acids. The V end was cut by 0 bases, the J end by 8 bases, with 23 bases between. CDR1 GTSNPN and CDR2 SVGIG come from the germline V gene (reference sequence). CDR3 amino acids: CAWSVKGRARERDEQFF. CDR3 coding DNA: TGTGCCTGGAGTGTCAAAGGTCGGGCCAGGGAAAGGGATGAGCAGTTCTTC.

This clone was found once. The chain combines TRBV27 with TRBJ2-2; a weak D match, TRBD2 (5 bases). V lost 6 bases, J lost 11 bases, and 16 bases lay in between. The length of the CDR3 is 13 residues. The V gene's germline CDR1 is MNHEY and CDR2 SMNVEV (reference sequence). The CDR3 region is CASRELGRRELFF. CDR3 sequence (DNA): TGTGCCAGCAGGGAGCTGGGGAGAAGAGAGCTGTTTTTT.

The V gene is TRBV5-1, the J gene TRBJ1-1; 9 bases are a match to TRBD1. The ends lost 4 bases at V and 2 bases at J; junction bases unmatched: 6. The CDR3 sequence is 15 residues long. Germline CDR1 is SGHRS and CDR2 is YFSETQ. This chain's CDR3 is CASSPWTGANTEAFF. The CDR3 DNA sequence: TGCGCCAGCAGCCCATGGACAGGGGCCAACACTGAAGCTTTCTTT.

The chain recombines TRBV6-2 or TRBV6-3 with TRBJ2-3; D is undetermined. Germline V gives CDR1 MNHEY, CDR2 SVGEGT. Between the trimmed V and J ends, which lost 6 bases and 6 bases, there was a span of 10 bases. This CDR3 spans 12 amino acids. The CDR3 sequence is CASSPLRDTQYF. CDR3 DNA: TGTGCCAGCAGCCCGCTACGGGATACGCAGTATTTT.

This clone turned up a few times. V is TRBV9 and J is TRBJ1-1, with TRBD1 matching over 10 bases. The CDR3 consists of 17 residues. In germline, CDR1 is SGDLS, CDR2 YYNGEE. V gave up 3 bases and J gave up 0 bases; unmatched junction bases: 8. The CDR3 loop reads CASSARQGAVMNTEAFF. The CDR3 nucleotides are TGTGCCAGCAGCGCACGACAGGGGGCGGTGATGAACACTGAAGCTTTCTTT.

This chain links TRBV10-2 with TRBJ2-3, with D tentatively TRBD1 (6 bases). V was shortened by 3 bases and J by 5 bases, with 9 bases between the two germline ends. CDR3 size: 13 residues. CDR1 and CDR2 (germline): WSHSY, SAAADI. The CDR3 bases are TGCGCCAGCAGTGACAGGGGTGTAGATACGCAGTATTTT. Residues: CASSDRGVDTQYF.